This section outlines one T cell receptor (beta chain) sequence together with its context. The target antigen is unknown. These data come from a study of CD8 T cells in ankylosing spondylitis. General study findings and limits: Blood of patients with ankylosing spondylitis appeared to be characterized by a TCR beta motif of several highly homologous variants. Significantly higher representation of disease-linked clones was reported for matched ankylosing spondylitis synovial fluid. Prior work had noted some motif variants in reactive arthritis blood and synovial fluid. A CD8+ phenotype characterized the disease-linked clones, which were relatively rare in peripheral blood.

In germline, CDR1 is SGHRS, CDR2 YFSETQ. Losses at the gene ends were 3 bases for V and 7 bases for J; bases not matched to a gene: 18. The CDR3 sequence is 17 residues long. With molecular barcodes, quantitative 5'-RACE was used to make the TCR beta libraries. Via MiXCR, TCRdb re-called the 5' RACE reads, giving one row per CDR3 protein. This table holds hundreds of thousands of distinct CDR3 sequences, over 9.5% found once. The chain joins TRBV5-1 to TRBJ1-1, with 7 bases matching TRBD1. The TCR originated in a male donor with ankylosing spondylitis. Sequencing was performed on blood, either unsorted or a sorted T cell fraction (not recorded which). The CDR3 sequence: CASSSQGYPGGAGEAFF. The CDR3 region has the DNA TGCGCCAGCAGCTCTCAAGGTTACCCAGGGGGAGCCGGTGAAGCTTTCTTT.